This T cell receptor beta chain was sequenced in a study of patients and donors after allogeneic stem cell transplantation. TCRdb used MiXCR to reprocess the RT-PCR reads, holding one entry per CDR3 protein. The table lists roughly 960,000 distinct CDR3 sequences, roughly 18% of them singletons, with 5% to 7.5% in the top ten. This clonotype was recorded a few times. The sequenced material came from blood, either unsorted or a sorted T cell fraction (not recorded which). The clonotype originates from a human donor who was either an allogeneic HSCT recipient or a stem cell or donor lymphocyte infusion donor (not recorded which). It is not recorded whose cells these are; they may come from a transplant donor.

CDR3 loop: CASSTFPGPTSGETQYF. The CDR3 DNA follows: TGTGCCAGCAGCACCTTCCCGGGACCCACCTCCGGTGAGACCCAGTACTTC. V is TRBV6-2 or TRBV6-3 and J is TRBJ2-5, with D perhaps being TRBD1 or TRBD2 (5 bases each). Trimming removed 6 bases from V and 5 bases from J, with 25 bases in between. This CDR3 spans 17 amino acids. Germline CDR1 reads MNHEY; CDR2 reads SVGEGT.